A single T cell receptor beta chain is shown here with its context. Its antigen is currently unknown. This sample is part of a study of cytotoxic CD8 clonotypes in ibrutinib-treated CLL. In the study overall: Once treatment had gone on for a median of around 13 months, range 6 to 36, response samples were drawn. Sequenced samples delivered averages of around 250,000 productive templates and 90,000 or so productive rearrangements. Broader study findings: Treatment left the uncommon public clonotypes either contracted or stable in frequency.

The method was immunoSEQ multiplex PCR; TCRdb's version includes in-frame clones alone and lacks a portion of them. The sample includes about 300,000 clones, roughly four fifths of them seen just once. The V gene lost 0 bases and the J gene lost 2 bases, with 18 bases spanning the gap. The CDR3 covers 17 residues. The germline CDR1 and CDR2 sequences are SGHRS and YFSETQ. The sequencing here drew on PBMCs, taken at disease progression, from a patient treated with ibrutinib. This chain connects TRBV5-1 to TRBJ2-7; weak D call: TRBD1 (6 bases). The receptor's source is a human donor with chronic lymphocytic leukemia. In nucleotides, the CDR3 is TGCGCCAGCAGCTTGGCCAGTAGCCGGACAGCGCCCTACGAGCAGTACTTC. Translation gives CASSLASSRTAPYEQYF.